These 30 T cell receptor beta chains share one sample of origin, sequenced in a study of cytomegalovirus exposure and HLA in healthy donors. Primers included in the PCR were 60 Vbeta and 13 Jbeta primers. Repertoires were generated with immunoSEQ multiplex PCR, while TCRdb's copy carries only in-frame clones and drops some. This table has 100,000 to 150,000 clones, about 81% appearing once. The sample taken for sequencing was PBMCs. The receptors originated from a young woman in good health and CMV-seronegative.

The J gene is TRBJ1-1, the V gene TRBV7-3; 8 bases line up with TRBD1. The CDR3 length is 14 residues. CDR1 is SGHTA, CDR2 FQGTGA, per germline. J gave up 5 bases and V 4 bases, and 6 bases lay outside the gene matches. CDR3 bases: TGTGCCAGCAGCTCCGCGGGACAGGCTACTGAAGCTTTCTTT. It translates to CASSSAGQATEAFF.

The J gene is TRBJ2-7, the V gene TRBV30, with 7 bases fitting TRBD1. CDR1 and CDR2 from the germline V gene are GTSNPN and SVGIG (reference sequence). There are 12 residues in the CDR3. V shed 4 bases and J 7 bases; nucleotides not matched to a gene: 7. The CDR3 sequence is CAWTPTGNEQYF. The CDR3 bases are TGTGCCTGGACCCCGACAGGGAATGAGCAGTACTTC.

The chain links TRBV4-1 to TRBJ1-3; D unresolved. V was pared by 0 bases and J by 0 bases, with 15 bases between. The CDR3 totals 18 residues. Germline V gene data show CDR1 as MGHRA and CDR2 as YSYEKL. In DNA form, the CDR3 reads TGCGCCAGCAGCCAAGACAGGAACTTTCTACGCTCTGGAAACACCATATATTTT. Its protein is CASSQDRNFLRSGNTIYF.

The chain uses TRBV30 and TRBJ1-5; D not resolved. The CDR3 has 15 amino acids. With 3 bases removed from V and 6 bases from J, the gap between germline ends came to 18 bases. Germline-derived CDR1 and CDR2 are GTSNPN and SVGIG (reference sequence). CDR3 DNA sequence: TGTGCCTGGAGAGAAGATAGCCCGACGGGTCAGCCCCAGCATTTT. It encodes CAWREDSPTGQPQHF.

The rearrangement uses TRBV5-5 and TRBJ2-7, with TRBD1 identical over 9 bases. Germline CDR1 and CDR2: SGHKS and YYEKEE (reference sequence). V shed 2 bases, J shed 6 bases, and the junction held 6 bases outside the gene matches. The CDR3 contains 14 residues. The CDR3 loop reads CASSFGQGTAEQYF. Written as DNA, the CDR3 is TGTGCCAGCAGCTTCGGACAGGGGACGGCCGAGCAGTACTTC.

The chain employs TRBV6-5 and TRBJ1-2; a weak D match, TRBD1 (5 bases). Deletions cut 0 bases from V and 6 bases from J, with 17 bases between. The CDR3 is 16 residues long. CDR1 is MNHEY and CDR2 is SVGAGI in the germline V gene. The CDR3 sequence is CASSYSGRGRTNGYTF. The CDR3 DNA is TGTGCCAGCAGTTACTCAGGCCGGGGGAGGACTAATGGCTACACCTTC.

The chain recombines TRBV19 with TRBJ2-7; maybe TRBD2 (5 bases). CDR3 length: 14 amino acids. Germline V gene lookup returns CDR1 LNHDA and CDR2 SQIVND (reference sequence). V lost 1 base and J lost 4, with 11 bases in between. The CDR3 reads CASSIVSGSYEQYF. In DNA, the CDR3 is TGTGCCAGTAGTATAGTGAGCGGATCATACGAGCAGTACTTC.

The V and J genes are TRBV9 and TRBJ2-3; tentative D call: TRBD2 (5 bases). From germline, CDR1 is SGDLS and CDR2 YYNGEE. Trimming took 3 bases from V and 0 from J, leaving 20 bases between them. The CDR3 covers 18 residues. As DNA, the CDR3 is TGTGCCAGCAGCGAAAGCTTAGCGACCTCTTATAGCACAGATACGCAGTATTTT. Translation gives CASSESLATSYSTDTQYF.

The rearrangement uses TRBV10-2 and TRBJ2-5; maybe TRBD2 (6 bases). The CDR3 has 15 amino acids. The ends were cut back, 0 bases at V and 9 bases at J, with 17 bases in the middle. The germline CDR1 and CDR2 sequences are WSHSY and SAAADI. The CDR3 DNA is TGCGCCAGCAGTGAGTCTGTTCCTCCGGGGGAGGCCCAGTACTTC. It codes for CASSESVPPGEAQYF.

This chain joins TRBV11-3 and TRBJ2-5; 12 nucleotides line up with TRBD2. Germline V gives CDR1 SGHNT, CDR2 YENEEA. The CDR3 covers 17 residues. Trimming removed 3 bases from V and 5 bases from J; junction bases left unmatched: 10. CDR3 in DNA: TGTGCCAGCAGCTTCGGACTAGCGGGGCCTTACGGGGAGACCCAGTACTTC. It translates to CASSFGLAGPYGETQYF. The variable domain in full, completed from reference TRBV11-3 and TRBJ2-5, reads EAGVVQSPRYKIIEKKQPVAFWCNPISGHNTLYWYLQNLGQGPELLIRYENEEAVDDSQLPKDRFSAERLKGVDSTLKIQPAELGDSAVYLCASSFGLAGPYGETQYFGPGTRLLVL.

The V gene is TRBV4-2, the J gene TRBJ1-5; the D gene is possibly TRBD1 (5 bases). V lost 0 bases and J 2 bases, leaving 8 bases between the germline ends. CDR1 is LGHNA and CDR2 is YNFKEQ in the germline V gene. The length of the CDR3 is 15 residues. This chain's CDR3 is CASSQEGVGNQPQHF. The CDR3 region has the DNA TGTGCCAGCAGCCAAGAAGGGGTGGGCAATCAGCCCCAGCATTTT.

The chain links TRBV5-1 to TRBJ1-2; D perhaps matches TRBD1 (6 bases). V was trimmed by 4 bases and J by 4 bases, leaving 17 bases between them. This CDR3 contains 15 residues. CDR1 SGHRS and CDR2 YFSETQ come from the germline V gene. Here the CDR3 reads CASSQDSLGSYGYTF. CDR3 in DNA: TGCGCCAGCAGCCAGGACAGCTTGGGTTCCTATGGCTACACCTTC.

The DNA of the CDR3 is TGTGCCAGCTCGGTACGTCAGGCAGGCCATAATGAAAAACTGTTTTTT. It codes for CASSVRQAGHNEKLFF. This chain links TRBV2 with TRBJ1-4; D is undetermined. The CDR3 has 16 amino acids. The ends were cut back, 8 bases at V and 4 bases at J, with 20 bases in the middle. Germline V lookup: CDR1 SNHLY, CDR2 FYNNEI.

As concerns this clone: One end of the junction is discordant with germline, which a read error may explain. The chain joins TRBV5-1 to TRBJ2-3; 16 bases are shared with TRBD2. The CDR3 spans 17 residues. Per germline, CDR1 SGHRS and CDR2 YFSETQ. Here the CDR3 reads CASSSGLAGGTAETQYF. The CDR3 nucleotides read TGCGCCAGCAGTTCGGGACTAGCGGGAGGGACGGCAGAGACGCAGTATTTT. Full variable domain (remainder filled in from reference TRBV5-1 and TRBJ2-3): KAGVTQTPRYLIKTRGQQVTLSCSPISGHRSVSWYQQTPGQGLQFLFEYFSETQRNKGNFPGRFSGRQFSNSRSEMNVSTLELGDSALYLCASSSGLAGGTAETQYFGPGTRLTVL.

The chain links TRBV4-2 to TRBJ1-1; 8 nucleotides line up with TRBD1. This CDR3 contains 16 residues. CDR1 LGHNA and CDR2 YNFKEQ come from the germline V gene. V was pared by 4 bases and J by 1 base, with 8 bases of the junction left unmatched. The DNA for the CDR3 is TGTGCCAGCAGCCCCGGACAGGGCCCCGCGAACACTGAAGCTTTCTTT. Its protein product is CASSPGQGPANTEAFF.

The chain couples TRBV10-2 to TRBJ1-3; tentative D call: TRBD1 (6 bases). Trimming cost V 6 bases and J 1 base, with 10 bases left between them. The length of the CDR3 is 14 residues. Germline CDR1 reads WSHSY; CDR2 reads SAAADI. The CDR3 spells CASSKQGSGNTIYF. CDR3 sequence (DNA): TGCGCCAGCAGCAAACAGGGTTCTGGAAACACCATATATTTT.

The J gene is TRBJ2-5, the V gene TRBV5-4, with D possibly being TRBD1 (5 bases). V dropped 4 bases and J dropped 5 bases, with 15 bases sitting between them. Germline lookup yields CDR1 SGHNT and CDR2 YYREEE (reference sequence). CDR3 length: 14 residues. The CDR3 bases are TGTGCCAGCAGCGCCCCAGGGATACGGGAGACCCAGTACTTC. Translation: CASSAPGIRETQYF. The full variable domain, its missing parts supplied by reference TRBV5-4 and TRBJ2-5, is ETGVTQSPTHLIKTRGQQVTLRCSSQSGHNTVSWYQQALGQGPQFIFQYYREEENGRGNFPPRFSGLQFPNYSSELNVNALELDDSALYLCASSAPGIRETQYFGPGTRLLVL.

There are a few counts of this clone. The chain links TRBV7-2 to TRBJ2-1; tentatively, D is TRBD1 (5 bases). The CDR3 runs 13 residues. Germline CDR1 is SGHTA and CDR2 is FQGNSA. Trimming took off 3 bases at V and 8 bases at J, with 11 bases between the two ends. DNA of the CDR3: TGTGCCAGCAGCTTTGGGCAGGGCTATGAGCAGTTCTTC. Translated: CASSFGQGYEQFF. Supplemented by reference TRBV7-2 and TRBJ2-1, the full variable domain reads GAGVSQSPSNKVTEKGKDVELRCDPISGHTALYWYRQSLGQGLEFLIYFQGNSAPDKSGLPSDRFSAERTGGSVSTLTIQRTQQEDSAVYLCASSFGQGYEQFFGPGTRLTVL.

V usage is TRBV27 and J usage is TRBJ2-7; 9 nucleotides agree with TRBD1. The germline V gene has CDR1 MNHEY and CDR2 SMNVEV (reference sequence). With V trimmed by 7 bases and J by 7 bases, 14 bases remained unmatched. The CDR3 has 15 residues. The CDR3 protein is CASIATGTGSREQYF. The CDR3 DNA follows: TGTGCCAGCATCGCTACCGGGACAGGGTCGCGTGAGCAGTACTTC.

J is TRBJ2-6 and V is TRBV15; D is unresolved. CDR1 is LNHNV and CDR2 is YYDKDF in the germline V gene (reference sequence). This CDR3 comprises 15 residues. V was trimmed by 0 bases and J by 5 bases, leaving 8 bases between them. The DNA of the CDR3 is TGTGCCACCAGCAGAGATAGTTCTTGGGCCAACGTCCTGACTTTC. Its protein is CATSRDSSWANVLTF.

The rearrangement uses TRBV20-1 and TRBJ1-2, with a possible D match to TRBD1 (6 bases). The CDR3 length is 11 residues. Germline CDR1 is DFQATT and CDR2 is SNEGSKA (reference sequence). V was trimmed by 8 bases and J by 4 bases, leaving 11 bases between them. The CDR3 nucleotides are TGCAGTCCAGGGGCTACCTATGGCTACACCTTC. Amino acids: CSPGATYGYTF.

The chain links TRBV7-9 to TRBJ1-2; 7 nucleotides agree with TRBD1. This CDR3 region has 14 residues. J gave up 4 bases and V 5 bases, and 7 bases lay outside the gene matches. CDR1 and CDR2 (germline): SEHNR, FQNEAQ (reference sequence). The chain's CDR3 is CASSAGQYAYGYTF. CDR3 DNA sequence: TGTGCCAGCAGCGCGGGACAGTATGCCTATGGCTACACCTTC.

The chain has TRBV5-1 and TRBJ2-1, with TRBD2 matching over 9 bases. The length of the CDR3 is 13 residues. Germline loops: CDR1 SGHRS, CDR2 YFSETQ. V dropped 6 bases and J dropped 8; count of bases not matched to a gene: 6. CDR3 DNA sequence: TGCGCCAGCATCGGACTAGCGAAGGATGAGCAGTTCTTC. Amino acids: CASIGLAKDEQFF.

This rearrangement joins TRBV19 to TRBJ1-4, with 7 bases identical to TRBD1. The J segment lost 7 bases and the V segment lost 6 bases, leaving 8 bases of the junction unmatched. The CDR3 runs to 14 residues. In germline, CDR1 is LNHDA, CDR2 SQIVND (reference sequence). The CDR3 DNA reads as TGTGCCAGTAGCCCGACAGGGTTCGGTGAAAAACTGTTTTTT. Protein sequence: CASSPTGFGEKLFF. Combining the CDR3 with reference TRBV19 and TRBJ1-4 gives the whole variable domain DGGITQSPKYLFRKEGQNVTLSCEQNLNHDAMYWYRQDPGQGLRLIYYSQIVNDFQKGDIAEGYSVSREKKESFPLTVTSAQKNPTAFYLCASSPTGFGEKLFFGSGTQLSVL.

The count of this clone is one. This rearrangement joins TRBV7-9 to TRBJ1-1; D call uncertain. V was shortened by 10 bases and J by 0 bases, with 21 bases between the two germline ends. Germline V CDR1 and CDR2: SEHNR, FQNEAQ (reference sequence). CDR3 length: 16 amino acids. In DNA, the CDR3 is TGTGCCACCAAACCGGCGGTGCGATTCATGAACACTGAAGCTTTCTTT. Amino acid sequence: CATKPAVRFMNTEAFF.

The rearrangement joins TRBV27 to TRBJ2-7; D perhaps matches TRBD1 (5 bases). V was shortened by 1 base and J by 2 bases, with 9 bases between the two germline ends. Germline V gene lookup returns CDR1 MNHEY and CDR2 SMNVEV (reference sequence). This CDR3 has 14 residues. The CDR3 is CASSLWGSTYEQYF. CDR3 DNA sequence: TGTGCCAGCAGTTTATGGGGCAGTACCTACGAGCAGTACTTC.

This clone was picked up a small number of times. The CDR3 protein is CASSPQTSGGYNEQFF. The CDR3, as DNA: TGTGCCAGCAGCCCACAAACTAGCGGGGGGTACAATGAGCAGTTCTTC. This chain joins TRBV4-2 and TRBJ2-1; 12 bases are a match to TRBD2. Germline V lookup: CDR1 LGHNA, CDR2 YNFKEQ. This CDR3 spans 16 amino acids. V shed 4 bases and J 4 bases; nucleotides not matched to a gene: 5.

The chain combines TRBV7-9 with TRBJ2-7; TRBD2 agrees at 9 bases. Germline loops: CDR1 SEHNR, CDR2 FQNEAQ (reference sequence). The CDR3 has 13 residues. V lost 6 bases and J lost 7; bases outside the gene matches: 7. The CDR3 is CASSSGTSKEQYF. CDR3 in DNA: TGTGCCAGCAGTTCCGGGACTAGCAAAGAGCAGTACTTC.

The chain is built from TRBV2 and TRBJ1-5; no reliable D call. The V gene's germline CDR1 is SNHLY and CDR2 FYNNEI. The CDR3 loop spans 15 amino acids. V lost 6 bases to trimming and J lost 0 bases, with 12 bases between them. CDR3 nucleotides: TGTGCCAGCAGGTTTACGGGGTTTAGCAATCAGCCCCAGCATTTT. As protein: CASRFTGFSNQPQHF.

The chain recombines TRBV30 with TRBJ2-7; 15 bases fit TRBD2. The CDR3 is 16 residues long. With V trimmed by 4 bases and J by 5 bases, 9 bases remained unmatched. CDR1 GTSNPN and CDR2 SVGIG come from the germline V gene (reference sequence). The chain's CDR3 is CAWTLRTSGRAHEQYF. CDR3 DNA sequence: TGTGCCTGGACCTTGCGGACTAGCGGGAGGGCCCACGAGCAGTACTTC. Full variable domain (rest looked up from reference TRBV30 and TRBJ2-7): SQTIHQWPATLVQPVGSPLSLECTVEGTSNPNLYWYRQAAGRGLQLLFYSVGIGQISSEVPQNLSASRPQDRQFILSSKKLLLSDSGFYLCAWTLRTSGRAHEQYFGPGTRLTVT.